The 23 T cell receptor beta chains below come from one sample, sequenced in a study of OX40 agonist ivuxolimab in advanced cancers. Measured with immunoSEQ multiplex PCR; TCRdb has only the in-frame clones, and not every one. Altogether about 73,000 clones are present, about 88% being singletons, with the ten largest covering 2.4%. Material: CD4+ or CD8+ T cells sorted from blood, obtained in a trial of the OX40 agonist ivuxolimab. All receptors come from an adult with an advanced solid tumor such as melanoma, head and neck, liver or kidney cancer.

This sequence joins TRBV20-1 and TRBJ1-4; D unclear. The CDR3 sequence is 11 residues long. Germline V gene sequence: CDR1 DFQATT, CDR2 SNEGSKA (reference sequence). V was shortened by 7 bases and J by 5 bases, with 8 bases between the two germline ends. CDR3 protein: CSGSRNEKLFF. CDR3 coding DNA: TGCAGTGGGTCCCGCAATGAAAAACTGTTTTTT.

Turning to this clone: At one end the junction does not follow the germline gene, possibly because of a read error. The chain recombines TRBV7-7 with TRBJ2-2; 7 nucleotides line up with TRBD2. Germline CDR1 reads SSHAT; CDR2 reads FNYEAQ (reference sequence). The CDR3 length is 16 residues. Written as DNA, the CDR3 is TGTGCTAGCAGCACTTTACTAGCGACCGAACACCGGGGAGCTGTTTTT. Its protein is CASSTLLATEHRGAVF.

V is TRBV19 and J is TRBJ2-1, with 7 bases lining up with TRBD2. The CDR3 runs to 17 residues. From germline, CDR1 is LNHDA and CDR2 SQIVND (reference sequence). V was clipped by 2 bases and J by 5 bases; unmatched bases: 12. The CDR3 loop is CASSIQPVSGPNNEQFF. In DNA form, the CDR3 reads TGTGCCAGTAGTATACAACCTGTTAGCGGGCCTAACAATGAGCAGTTCTTC.

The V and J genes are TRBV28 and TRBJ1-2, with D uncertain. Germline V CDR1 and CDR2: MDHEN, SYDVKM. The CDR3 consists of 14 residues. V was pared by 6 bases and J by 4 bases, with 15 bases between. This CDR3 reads CASRLPRGGYGYTF. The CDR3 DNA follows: TGTGCCAGCAGGCTGCCTCGGGGAGGCTATGGCTACACCTTC.

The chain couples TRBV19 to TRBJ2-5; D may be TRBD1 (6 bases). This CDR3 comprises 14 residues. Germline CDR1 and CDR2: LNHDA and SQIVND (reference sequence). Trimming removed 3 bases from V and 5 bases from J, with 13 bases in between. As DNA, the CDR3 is TGTGCCAGTAGTATCCGGGCAGGGGTGGAGACCCAGTACTTC. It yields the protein CASSIRAGVETQYF.

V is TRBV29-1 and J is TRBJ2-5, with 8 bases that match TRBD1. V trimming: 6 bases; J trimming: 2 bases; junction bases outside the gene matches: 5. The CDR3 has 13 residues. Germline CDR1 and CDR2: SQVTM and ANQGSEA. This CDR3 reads CSVRQGPQETQYF. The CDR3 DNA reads TGCAGCGTACGACAGGGGCCACAAGAGACCCAGTACTTC.

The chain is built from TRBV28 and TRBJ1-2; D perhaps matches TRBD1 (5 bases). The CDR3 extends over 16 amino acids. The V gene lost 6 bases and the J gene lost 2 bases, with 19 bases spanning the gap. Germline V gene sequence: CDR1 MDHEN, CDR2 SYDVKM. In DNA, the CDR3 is TGTGCCAGCAGATTTCGTCTGTACAGGCCAAACTATGGCTACACCTTC. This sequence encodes CASRFRLYRPNYGYTF.

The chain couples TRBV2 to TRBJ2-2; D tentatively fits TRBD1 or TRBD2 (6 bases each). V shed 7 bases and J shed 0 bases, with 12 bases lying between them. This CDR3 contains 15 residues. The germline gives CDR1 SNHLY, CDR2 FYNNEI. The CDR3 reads CASISGATNTGELFF. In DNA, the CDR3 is TGTGCCAGCATATCGGGGGCCACGAACACCGGGGAGCTGTTTTTT.

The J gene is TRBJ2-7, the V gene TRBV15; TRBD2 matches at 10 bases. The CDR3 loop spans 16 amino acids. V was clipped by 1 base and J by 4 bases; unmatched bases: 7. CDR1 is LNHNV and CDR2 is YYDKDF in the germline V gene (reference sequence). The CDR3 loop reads CATSRVSSGGRYEQYF. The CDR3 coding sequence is TGTGCCACCAGCAGAGTTTCTAGCGGGGGAAGATACGAGCAGTACTTC. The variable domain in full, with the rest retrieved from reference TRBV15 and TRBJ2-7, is DAMVIQNPRYQVTQFGKPVTLSCSQTLNHNVMYWYQQKSSQAPKLLFHYYDKDFNNEADTPDNFQSRRPNTSFCFLDIRSPGLGDTAMYLCATSRVSSGGRYEQYFGPGTRLTVT.

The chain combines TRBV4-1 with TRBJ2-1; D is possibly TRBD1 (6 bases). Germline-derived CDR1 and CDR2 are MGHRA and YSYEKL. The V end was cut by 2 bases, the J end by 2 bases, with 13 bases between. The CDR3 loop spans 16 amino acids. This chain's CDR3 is CASSQLARDTYNEQFF. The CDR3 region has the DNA TGCGCCAGCAGCCAACTAGCCCGGGACACCTACAATGAGCAGTTCTTC.

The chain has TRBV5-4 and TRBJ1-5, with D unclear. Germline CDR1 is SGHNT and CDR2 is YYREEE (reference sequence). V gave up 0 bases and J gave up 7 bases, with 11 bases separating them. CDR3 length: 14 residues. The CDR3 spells CASSLGGLRQPQHF. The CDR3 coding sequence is TGTGCCAGCAGCTTGGGAGGGCTCCGGCAGCCCCAGCATTTT.

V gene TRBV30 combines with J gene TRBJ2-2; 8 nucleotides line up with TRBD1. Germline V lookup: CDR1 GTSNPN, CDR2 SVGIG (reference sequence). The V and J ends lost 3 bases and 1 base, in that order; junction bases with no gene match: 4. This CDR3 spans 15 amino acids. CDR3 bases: TGTGCCTGGAGGGGGGACAGGAAGAACACCGGGGAGCTGTTTTTT. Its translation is CAWRGDRKNTGELFF.

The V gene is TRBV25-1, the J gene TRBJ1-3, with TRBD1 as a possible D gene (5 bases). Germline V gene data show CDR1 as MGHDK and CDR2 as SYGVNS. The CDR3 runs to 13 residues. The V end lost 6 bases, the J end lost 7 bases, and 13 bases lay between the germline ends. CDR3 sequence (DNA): TGTGCCAGCAGACGGGACCTGGGGAACACCATATATTTT. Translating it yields CASRRDLGNTIYF.

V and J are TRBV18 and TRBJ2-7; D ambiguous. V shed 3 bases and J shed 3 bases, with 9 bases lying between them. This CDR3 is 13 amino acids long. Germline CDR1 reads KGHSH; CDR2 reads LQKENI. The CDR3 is CASSPTNDYEQYF. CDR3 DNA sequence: TGTGCCAGCTCACCTACCAACGACTACGAGCAGTACTTC.

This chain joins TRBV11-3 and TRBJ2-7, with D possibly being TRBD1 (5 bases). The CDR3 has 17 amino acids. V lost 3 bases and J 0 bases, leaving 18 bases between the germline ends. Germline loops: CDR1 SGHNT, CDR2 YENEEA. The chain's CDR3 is CASSFTGVLPISYEQYF. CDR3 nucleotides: TGTGCCAGCAGCTTCACAGGCGTCCTACCGATCTCCTACGAGCAGTACTTC. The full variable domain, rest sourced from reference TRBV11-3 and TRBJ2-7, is EAGVVQSPRYKIIEKKQPVAFWCNPISGHNTLYWYLQNLGQGPELLIRYENEEAVDDSQLPKDRFSAERLKGVDSTLKIQPAELGDSAVYLCASSFTGVLPISYEQYFGPGTRLTVT.

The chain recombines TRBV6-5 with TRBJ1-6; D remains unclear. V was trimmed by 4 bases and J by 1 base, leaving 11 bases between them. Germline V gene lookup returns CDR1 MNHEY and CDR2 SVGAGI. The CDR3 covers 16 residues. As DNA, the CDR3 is TGTGCCAGCAGTTCCCCCGCACGGTCCTATAATTCACCCCTCCACTTT. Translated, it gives CASSSPARSYNSPLHF.

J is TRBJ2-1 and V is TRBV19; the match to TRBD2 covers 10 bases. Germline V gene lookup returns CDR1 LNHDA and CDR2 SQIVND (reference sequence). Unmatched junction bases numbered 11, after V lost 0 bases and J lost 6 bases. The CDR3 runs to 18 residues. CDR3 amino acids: CASSIEGLAGAGGNEQFF. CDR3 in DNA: TGTGCCAGTAGTATAGAGGGGCTAGCGGGAGCCGGAGGCAATGAGCAGTTCTTC.

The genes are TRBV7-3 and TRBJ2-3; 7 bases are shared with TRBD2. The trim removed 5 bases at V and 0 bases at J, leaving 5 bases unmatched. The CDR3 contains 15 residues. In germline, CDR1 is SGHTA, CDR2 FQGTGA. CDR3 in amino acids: CASSRSGESTDTQYF. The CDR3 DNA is TGTGCCAGCAGCCGAAGCGGGGAGAGCACAGATACGCAGTATTTT. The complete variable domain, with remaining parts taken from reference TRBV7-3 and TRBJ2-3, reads GAGVSQTPSNKVTEKGKYVELRCDPISGHTALYWYRQSLGQGPEFLIYFQGTGAADDSGLPNDRFFAVRPEGSVSTLKIQRTERGDSAVYLCASSRSGESTDTQYFGPGTRLTVL.

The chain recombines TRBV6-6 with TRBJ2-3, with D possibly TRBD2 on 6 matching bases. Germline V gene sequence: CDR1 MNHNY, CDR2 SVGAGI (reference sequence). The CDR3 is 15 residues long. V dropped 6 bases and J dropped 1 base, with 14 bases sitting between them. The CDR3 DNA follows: TGTGCCAGCAGCGGTGCTCAGCGGGGCACAGATACGCAGTATTTT. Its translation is CASSGAQRGTDTQYF.

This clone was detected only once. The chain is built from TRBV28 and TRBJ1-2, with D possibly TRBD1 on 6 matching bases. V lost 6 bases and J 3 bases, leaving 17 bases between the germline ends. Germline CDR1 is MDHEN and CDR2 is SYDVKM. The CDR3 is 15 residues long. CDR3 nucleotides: TGTGCCAGCAGATGGGCGCAGGGGCTGTACTATGGCTACACCTTC. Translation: CASRWAQGLYYGYTF.

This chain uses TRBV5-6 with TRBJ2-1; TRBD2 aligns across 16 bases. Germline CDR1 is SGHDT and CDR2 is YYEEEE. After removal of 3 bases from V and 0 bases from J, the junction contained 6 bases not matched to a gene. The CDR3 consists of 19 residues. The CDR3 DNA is TGTGCCAGCAGCTGGGGACTAGCGGGAGGGCCGCTCTCCTACAATGAGCAGTTCTTC. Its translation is CASSWGLAGGPLSYNEQFF.

CDR3: CASSLIRSGLPSSYEQYF. CDR3 DNA sequence: TGTGCCAGCAGCTTAATCAGAAGTGGCTTACCAAGCTCCTACGAGCAGTACTTC. V usage is TRBV11-2 and J usage is TRBJ2-7, with unresolved D. The CDR3 spans 18 residues. With 2 bases removed from V and 0 bases from J, the gap between germline ends came to 20 bases. The germline V gene encodes CDR1 SGHAT and CDR2 FQNNGV. Together with reference TRBV11-2 and TRBJ2-7, the CDR3 gives the full variable domain: EAGVAQSPRYKIIEKRQSVAFWCNPISGHATLYWYQQILGQGPKLLIQFQNNGVVDDSQLPKDRFSAERLKGVDSTLKIQPAKLEDSAVYLCASSLIRSGLPSSYEQYFGPGTRLTVT.

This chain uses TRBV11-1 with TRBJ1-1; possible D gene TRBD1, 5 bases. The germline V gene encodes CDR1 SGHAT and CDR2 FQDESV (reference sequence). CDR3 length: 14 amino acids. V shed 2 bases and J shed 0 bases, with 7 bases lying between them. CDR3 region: CASSLQGMNTEAFF. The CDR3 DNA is TGTGCCAGCAGCTTACAGGGTATGAACACTGAAGCTTTCTTT.